What follows are 26 T cell receptor beta chains derived from one specimen sequenced in a study of cytomegalovirus exposure and HLA in healthy donors. Both 60 Vbeta primers and 13 Jbeta primers went into the PCR. Sequencing used immunoSEQ multiplex PCR; TCRdb keeps in-frame clones, though not all of them. The profile shows a few hundred thousand clones, approximately 80% of them singletons. The sequenced sample consisted of PBMCs. The receptors were sampled from a girl aged 2 to 10 in good health and CMV-seronegative.

This clone was recorded only once. The chain recombines TRBV10-3 with TRBJ2-5, with 7 bases matching TRBD2. Per the germline V gene, CDR1 is ENHRY and CDR2 is SYGVKD. This CDR3 contains 13 residues. Trimming cost V 8 bases and J 7 bases; bases outside gene matches: 10. CDR3 in DNA: TGTGCCATCCAAGCGGGACCTTACGGGACCCAGTACTTC. Its translation is CAIQAGPYGTQYF.

The chain carries TRBV6-1 and TRBJ1-5; maybe TRBD1 (6 bases). From germline, CDR1 is MNHNS and CDR2 SASEGT. The germline V and J ends were trimmed by 9 bases and 6 bases, with 18 bases remaining between them. The CDR3 runs 14 residues. The CDR3 sequence is CASRGFGFSQPQHF. Written as DNA, the CDR3 is TGTGCCAGTAGGGGGTTTGGGTTTTCTCAGCCCCAGCATTTT.

J is TRBJ2-1 and V is TRBV6-4; TRBD2 aligns across 9 bases. The V segment lost 0 bases and the J segment 8 bases; nucleotides outside the gene matches: 11. This CDR3 region has 17 residues. Germline V CDR1 and CDR2: MRHNA, SNTAGT. DNA for the CDR3: TGTGCCAGCAGTGACTCGTTTACGCGGGGGGGCCGTCATGAGCAGTTCTTC. Its protein product is CASSDSFTRGGRHEQFF.

The gene calls are TRBV27 and TRBJ2-7, with D perhaps TRBD2 (6 bases). This CDR3 spans 13 amino acids. CDR1 is MNHEY and CDR2 is SMNVEV in the germline V gene (reference sequence). V was cut by 5 bases and J by 7 bases, with 15 bases left in between. CDR3 nucleotide sequence: TGTGCCAGCAGTGGACGGGGGATGAGGGAGCAGTACTTC. Protein sequence: CASSGRGMREQYF.

The chain joins TRBV6-4 to TRBJ2-3; 11 nucleotides align to TRBD2. J was trimmed by 5 bases and V by 3 bases; bases with no gene match: 4. This CDR3 contains 15 residues. Germline CDR1 MRHNA, CDR2 SNTAGT. The chain's CDR3 is CASSELAGALDTQYF. CDR3 DNA: TGTGCCAGCAGTGAACTAGCGGGGGCTCTAGATACGCAGTATTTT.

The V and J genes are TRBV30 and TRBJ1-1; D call uncertain. Germline V gene data show CDR1 as GTSNPN and CDR2 as SVGIG (reference sequence). This CDR3 has 13 amino acids. V lost 2 bases to trimming and J lost 0 bases, with 7 bases between them. The CDR3 DNA sequence: TGTGCCTGGAGTCCTCAGTTGAACACTGAAGCTTTCTTT. Translation gives CAWSPQLNTEAFF.

The V and J genes are TRBV13 and TRBJ1-2; TRBD1 is a possible D gene (5 bases). The CDR3 loop spans 14 amino acids. CDR1 and CDR2 from the germline V gene are PRHDT and FYEKMQ (reference sequence). The V end was cut by 5 bases, the J end by 4 bases, with 14 bases between. The CDR3 sequence: CASSLDGTGYGYTF. In DNA form, the CDR3 reads TGTGCCAGCAGCCTAGACGGCACAGGCTATGGCTACACCTTC. Combining the CDR3 with reference TRBV13 and TRBJ1-2 gives the whole variable domain AAGVIQSPRHLIKEKRETATLKCYPIPRHDTVYWYQQGPGQDPQFLISFYEKMQSDKGSIPDRFSAQQFSDYHSELNMSSLELGDSALYFCASSLDGTGYGYTFGSGTRLTVV.

V and J are TRBV28 and TRBJ1-4; D unclear. V dropped 7 bases and J dropped 6 bases, with 15 bases sitting between them. CDR1 is MDHEN and CDR2 is SYDVKM in the germline V gene. The CDR3 is 14 amino acids. Written as DNA, the CDR3 is TGTGCCAGCACTTCTGGAGGGTGGGATGAAAAACTGTTTTTT. This codes for CASTSGGWDEKLFF. Looking up the rest from reference TRBV28 and TRBJ1-4 gives the full variable domain: DVKVTQSSRYLVKRTGEKVFLECVQDMDHENMFWYRQDPGLGLRLIYFSYDVKMKEKGDIPEGYSVSREKKERFSLILESASTNQTSMYLCASTSGGWDEKLFFGSGTQLSVL.

The V call is TRBV11-2, the J call TRBJ1-1; no clear D gene. Germline-derived CDR1 and CDR2 are SGHAT and FQNNGV. The CDR3 runs to 15 residues. Between the trimmed V and J ends, which lost 2 bases and 2 bases, there was a span of 12 bases. The chain's CDR3 is CASSLRSGRNTEAFF. The CDR3 nucleotides are TGTGCCAGCAGCTTAAGGAGCGGCAGAAACACTGAAGCTTTCTTT. The full variable domain, its missing parts supplied by reference TRBV11-2 and TRBJ1-1, is EAGVAQSPRYKIIEKRQSVAFWCNPISGHATLYWYQQILGQGPKLLIQFQNNGVVDDSQLPKDRFSAERLKGVDSTLKIQPAKLEDSAVYLCASSLRSGRNTEAFFGQGTRLTVV.

The V and J genes are TRBV2 and TRBJ2-7; tentatively, D is TRBD1 (6 bases). The germline V gene encodes CDR1 SNHLY and CDR2 FYNNEI. The CDR3 length is 13 residues. The CDR3 sequence: CAGAGAYSYEQYF. The DNA of the CDR3 is TGTGCAGGTGCAGGGGCGTACTCCTACGAGCAGTACTTC.

The sample holds a few counts of this clone. The chain recombines TRBV18 with TRBJ2-2, with D possibly being TRBD1 (5 bases). Germline-derived CDR1 and CDR2 are KGHSH and LQKENI. With 8 bases removed from V and 3 bases from J, the gap between germline ends came to 13 bases. This CDR3 contains 14 residues. The CDR3 protein is CASTRVPDTGELFF. CDR3 nucleotides: TGTGCCAGCACCAGGGTCCCGGACACCGGGGAGCTGTTTTTT. Filled out from reference TRBV18 and TRBJ2-2, the complete variable domain reads NAGVMQNPRHLVRRRGQEARLRCSPMKGHSHVYWYRQLPEEGLKFMVYLQKENIIDESGMPKERFSAEFPKEGPSILRIQQVVRGDSAAYFCASTRVPDTGELFFGEGSRLTVL.

CDR3 nucleotide sequence: TGTGCCAGCGGTGGGAGCTCCTACAATGAGCAGTTCTTC. This sequence encodes CASGGSSYNEQFF. V usage is TRBV28 and J usage is TRBJ2-1, with D possibly matching TRBD2 (5 bases). V shed 8 bases and J shed 0 bases, with 8 bases lying between them. Germline loops: CDR1 MDHEN, CDR2 SYDVKM. The CDR3 consists of 13 residues.

This chain uses TRBV28 with TRBJ2-7; 9 nucleotides line up with TRBD1. This CDR3 region has 13 residues. Germline-derived CDR1 and CDR2 are MDHEN and SYDVKM. J was trimmed by 2 bases and V by 5 bases; bases with no gene match: 1. The CDR3 region is CASSGTGTYEQYF. Here the CDR3 DNA reads TGTGCCAGCAGTGGGACAGGGACCTACGAGCAGTACTTC.

The rearrangement links TRBV10-3 to TRBJ2-3; 8 bases map to TRBD2. Germline trimming cut 3 bases from V and 6 bases from J; bases unmatched to any gene: 5. The germline V gene has CDR1 ENHRY and CDR2 SYGVKD. CDR3 length equals 14 residues. The CDR3 loop is CAISDRGGRDTQYF. CDR3 bases: TGTGCCATCAGTGACCGGGGGGGCCGGGATACGCAGTATTTT.

This CDR3 is CASSLNPVSGDAFF. Here the CDR3 DNA reads TGTGCCAGCAGCTTGAACCCGGTATCAGGTGATGCTTTCTTT. The chain employs TRBV5-6 and TRBJ1-1; D remains unclear. Trimming cost V 1 base and J 11 bases, with 18 bases left between them. Germline V lookup: CDR1 SGHDT, CDR2 YYEEEE. The CDR3 spans 14 residues. Full variable domain (rest looked up from reference TRBV5-6 and TRBJ1-1): DAGVTQSPTHLIKTRGQQVTLRCSPKSGHDTVSWYQQALGQGPQFIFQYYEEEERQRGNFPDRFSGHQFPNYSSELNVNALLLGDSALYLCASSLNPVSGDAFFGQGTRLTVV.

The V gene is TRBV6-5, the J gene TRBJ1-2, with 9 bases identical to TRBD1. The CDR3 totals 15 residues. Trimming removed 4 bases from V and 4 bases from J; junction bases left unmatched: 7. CDR1 and CDR2 (germline): MNHEY, SVGAGI. CDR3 sequence reads: CASSSPGQGGYGYTF. The CDR3, as DNA: TGTGCCAGCAGTTCGCCGGGACAGGGCGGCTATGGCTACACCTTC.

The rearrangement links TRBV7-9 to TRBJ2-3; D is unclear. Germline lookup yields CDR1 SEHNR and CDR2 FQNEAQ (reference sequence). The CDR3 totals 14 residues. The V end lost 5 bases, the J end lost 3 bases, and 12 bases lay between the germline ends. The CDR3 region is CASSPGVLTDTQYF. CDR3 nucleotides: TGTGCCAGCAGCCCCGGTGTGTTGACAGATACGCAGTATTTT.

This clone was seen a single time. J is TRBJ1-1 and V is TRBV5-1; 10 bases agree with TRBD1. The junction had 10 bases not matched to a gene; V was cut back by 4 bases and J by 10 bases. The CDR3 loop spans 14 amino acids. Germline V gene lookup returns CDR1 SGHRS and CDR2 YFSETQ. CDR3 nucleotides: TGCGCCAGCAGCGACCGGGACAGGGGAATTGGAGCTTTCTTT. Protein sequence: CASSDRDRGIGAFF. The variable domain in full, with the rest retrieved from reference TRBV5-1 and TRBJ1-1, is KAGVTQTPRYLIKTRGQQVTLSCSPISGHRSVSWYQQTPGQGLQFLFEYFSETQRNKGNFPGRFSGRQFSNSRSEMNVSTLELGDSALYLCASSDRDRGIGAFFGQGTRLTVV.

The chain is built from TRBV18 and TRBJ2-7; TRBD2 is a possible D gene (5 bases). Deletions cut 4 bases from V and 5 bases from J, with 18 bases between. Germline V lookup: CDR1 KGHSH, CDR2 LQKENI. The CDR3 runs to 15 residues. CDR3 sequence (DNA): TGTGCCAGCTCACGACCCGGGATCGGAGTCAACGAGCAGTACTTC. Residues: CASSRPGIGVNEQYF.

The chain carries TRBV7-9 and TRBJ1-1, with TRBD1 matching over 8 bases. CDR3 length: 13 residues. The J segment lost 11 bases and the V segment lost 5 bases, leaving 10 bases of the junction unmatched. CDR1 and CDR2 (germline): SEHNR, FQNEAQ (reference sequence). The CDR3 nucleotides read TGTGCCAGCAGCCGTACGACAGGGGTACTTGCTTTCTTT. Translation gives CASSRTTGVLAFF.

In the case of this clone: The sample carries other DNA sequences with the same CDR3. The chain uses TRBV20-1 and TRBJ2-7, with D perhaps matching TRBD1 (5 bases). The CDR3 contains 11 residues. The V end lost 6 bases, the J end lost 4 bases, and 10 bases lay between the germline ends. In germline, CDR1 is DFQATT, CDR2 SNEGSKA (reference sequence). The CDR3 region is CSARSGYEQYF. CDR3 DNA: TGCAGTGCAAGATCAGGGTACGAGCAGTACTTC.

V usage is TRBV15 and J usage is TRBJ1-5, with D maybe TRBD1 (5 bases). CDR1 LNHNV and CDR2 YYDKDF come from the germline V gene (reference sequence). Trimming stripped 11 bases from V and 6 bases from J, with 14 bases between. This CDR3 comprises 12 residues. The CDR3 region has the DNA TGTGCCGTGCGGGACCCGGGTCAGCCCCAGCATTTT. Translated, it gives CAVRDPGQPQHF.

The genes are TRBV2 and TRBJ1-1, with D uncertain. Between the trimmed V and J ends, which lost 5 bases and 5 bases, there was a span of 12 bases. This CDR3 has 13 residues. Germline CDR1 and CDR2: SNHLY and FYNNEI. CDR3 sequence reads: CASSFRGATEAFF. The CDR3 DNA follows: TGTGCCAGCAGTTTCCGGGGTGCAACTGAAGCTTTCTTT.

CDR3 in DNA: TGTGCCAGCAGCTTAGGATGGTCGGTGAACACTGAAGCTTTCTTT. It encodes CASSLGWSVNTEAFF. This chain joins TRBV7-9 and TRBJ1-1; D uncertain. Germline assignment: CDR1 SEHNR and CDR2 FQNEAQ (reference sequence). Trimming shortened V by 1 base and J by 0 bases, and 9 bases separated the two germline ends. The CDR3 extends over 15 amino acids.

This chain connects TRBV4-1 to TRBJ2-7; 10 bases line up with TRBD2. The V gene end was trimmed by 3 bases and the J gene end by 3 bases; junction bases not matched to a gene: 17. From germline, CDR1 is MGHRA and CDR2 YSYEKL. This CDR3 contains 19 residues. The CDR3 bases are TGCGCCAGCAGCCACAGGGGGGAAATAGCGGGGGGCCCCAACTACGAGCAGTACTTC. It encodes CASSHRGEIAGGPNYEQYF.

This chain links TRBV5-1 with TRBJ1-5, with TRBD1 as a possible D gene (6 bases). The V end was cut by 4 bases, the J end by 1 base, with 9 bases between. This CDR3 has 14 amino acids. Germline loops: CDR1 SGHRS, CDR2 YFSETQ. CDR3 DNA sequence: TGCGCCAGCAGCCCAGGACAGAGCAATCAGCCCCAGCATTTT. This gives the protein CASSPGQSNQPQHF.